What follows are 2 T cell receptor beta chains derived from one specimen sequenced in a study of T cells in localized non-small cell lung cancer. The protocol was immunoSEQ multiplex PCR, while the TCRdb copy is restricted to in-frame clones and leaves out a portion. The sample shows fewer than 12,000 clones, about 73% of them seen only once. The material sequenced was peripheral blood, taken before any cancer treatment. All receptors derive from a male donor aged 60 or over with stage I lung adenocarcinoma.

The rearrangement links TRBV2 to TRBJ1-2; TRBD1 matches 8 bases. The CDR3 has 14 amino acids. Germline CDR1 is SNHLY and CDR2 is FYNNEI. V lost 4 bases, J lost 4 bases, and 5 bases stayed unmatched. The CDR3 nucleotides are TGTGCCAGCAGTGCAGGGGGCATCGGCTATGGCTACACCTTC. This gives the protein CASSAGGIGYGYTF.

The chain is built from TRBV28 and TRBJ2-5, with no clear D. The CDR3 loop spans 13 amino acids. The V end lost 7 bases, the J end lost 2 bases, and 11 bases lay between the germline ends. Germline loops: CDR1 MDHEN, CDR2 SYDVKM. The CDR3 sequence is CASIPGHQETQYF. In DNA form, the CDR3 reads TGTGCCAGCATTCCGGGCCATCAAGAGACCCAGTACTTC.